The 26 T cell receptor beta chains below come from one sample, sequenced in a study of blood T cell repertoires in COVID-19. The table came from immunoSEQ multiplex PCR; TCRdb's copy has only in-frame clones and leaves some out. Among approximately 240,000 clones listed, around 81% were seen once. Specimen: peripheral blood. These receptors were obtained from a woman in her 30s who had recovered from COVID-19.

The rearrangement uses TRBV4-2 and TRBJ2-7; 7 nucleotides align to TRBD2. The ends lost 1 base at V and 0 bases at J; junction bases unmatched: 6. This CDR3 has 16 amino acids. Germline-derived CDR1 and CDR2 are LGHNA and YNFKEQ. CDR3 sequence: CASSQGASGDSYEQYF. The CDR3 coding sequence is TGTGCCAGCAGCCAAGGTGCTAGCGGAGACTCCTACGAGCAGTACTTC.

This chain links TRBV21-1 with TRBJ1-1; TRBD1 reflects the table's D call only, with no check against the DNA. TRBV21-1 represents a pseudogene. The CDR3 is made up of 18 amino acids. CDR3 protein: CASSIINRGFEGNTEAFF. CDR3 coding DNA: TGTGCCAGCAGTATAATAAACAGGGGATTCGAGGGGAACACTGAAGCTTTCTTT.

This clone occurred once. The chain employs TRBV29-1 and TRBJ2-7, with TRBD1 as a possible D gene (6 bases). V was trimmed by 5 bases and J by 2 bases, leaving 16 bases between them. Germline values: CDR1 SQVTM, CDR2 ANQGSEA. The CDR3 totals 14 residues. The CDR3 DNA reads TGCAGCGTTCCCTTCCGGACAGCACCCTACGAGCAGTACTTC. Translation: CSVPFRTAPYEQYF.

This rearrangement joins TRBV7-8 to TRBJ2-7, with 8 positions matching TRBD1. J was trimmed by 6 bases and V by 5 bases; bases with no gene match: 12. This CDR3 has 15 residues. The germline gives CDR1 SGHVS, CDR2 FQNEAQ. The DNA of the CDR3 is TGTGCCAGCAGCCCCCGGGGACAGGCAGCTGGCGAGCAGTACTTC. This codes for CASSPRGQAAGEQYF.

This clone was recorded only once. J is TRBJ1-4 and V is TRBV6-2 or TRBV6-3, with D tentatively TRBD1 (6 bases). This CDR3 is built from 14 residues. V lost 6 bases to trimming and J lost 4 bases, with 12 bases between them. The germline CDR1 and CDR2 sequences are MNHEY and SVGEGT. The CDR3 reads CASSPTGRNEKLFF. CDR3 nucleotide sequence: TGTGCCAGCAGCCCGACAGGACGTAATGAAAAACTGTTTTTT.

This clone was counted once. J is TRBJ1-5 and V is TRBV5-6; D is perhaps TRBD1 (6 bases). The CDR3 is 16 residues long. Trimming took 3 bases from V and 1 from J, leaving 14 bases between them. Germline CDR1 is SGHDT and CDR2 is YYEEEE. CDR3 loop: CASSYRQVGSNQPQHF. The CDR3 DNA reads TGTGCCAGCAGCTACAGACAGGTGGGGAGCAATCAGCCCCAGCATTTT.

This sequence joins TRBV5-6 and TRBJ2-4; 10 bases line up with TRBD1. With 4 bases clipped from V and 6 bases from J, the junction kept 13 bases outside the gene matches. CDR3 length: 17 residues. Germline CDR1 reads SGHDT; CDR2 reads YYEEEE. The CDR3 here is CASSGTGTGVIGNIQYF. CDR3 sequence (DNA): TGTGCCAGCAGCGGTACCGGGACAGGGGTGATTGGAAACATTCAGTACTTC.

This rearrangement joins TRBV6-5 to TRBJ2-7; 8 nucleotides line up with TRBD1. There are 14 residues in the CDR3. The germline CDR1 and CDR2 sequences are MNHEY and SVGAGI. The V gene end was trimmed by 6 bases and the J gene end by 3 bases; junction bases not matched to a gene: 7. CDR3 bases: TGTGCCAGCAGACGGGGACAGGACCTCTACGAGCAGTACTTC. Translation: CASRRGQDLYEQYF.

This chain links TRBV28 with TRBJ1-1; 9 bases are shared with TRBD1. Germline CDR1 reads MDHEN; CDR2 reads SYDVKM. The length of the CDR3 is 13 residues. Trimming at V came to 3 bases and at J to 6 bases, leaving 2 bases not matched to a gene. The CDR3 sequence: CASSLDRGSEAFF. DNA for the CDR3: TGTGCCAGCAGTTTGGACAGGGGCTCTGAAGCTTTCTTT.

This chain uses TRBV6-6 with TRBJ1-2; 8 bases line up with TRBD1. V lost 0 bases, J lost 4 bases, and 4 bases stayed unmatched. This CDR3 region has 15 residues. Germline V gene lookup returns CDR1 MNHNY and CDR2 SVGAGI (reference sequence). CDR3 DNA sequence: TGTGCCAGCAGTTACTCCCCCGGACAGGGCTATGGCTACACCTTC. This encodes CASSYSPGQGYGYTF.

The chain uses TRBV11-2 and TRBJ2-1, with 7 bases lining up with TRBD2. This CDR3 is built from 15 residues. The ends lost 4 bases at V and 6 bases at J; junction bases unmatched: 9. Per the germline V gene, CDR1 is SGHAT and CDR2 is FQNNGV. The CDR3 nucleotides read TGTGCCAGCAGCTCCTCCCGGGGGGTGGTCAATGAGCAGTTCTTC. Protein product: CASSSSRGVVNEQFF.

This clone has only one observation. J is TRBJ1-5 and V is TRBV7-6, with 7 positions matching TRBD1. CDR1 is SGHVS and CDR2 is FNYEAQ in the germline V gene. CDR3 size: 16 residues. V was pared by 4 bases and J by 3 bases, with 9 bases of the junction left unmatched. The DNA of the CDR3 is TGTGCCAGCAGCTCCTCCCAGGGGGGCCCCAATCAGCCCCAGCATTTT. Encoded protein: CASSSSQGGPNQPQHF.

In DNA, the CDR3 is TGCGCCAGCAGCCCCGGGACAGACCCTAGCACAGATACGCAGTATTTT. It yields the protein CASSPGTDPSTDTQYF. J is TRBJ2-3 and V is TRBV5-1, with TRBD1 matching over 7 bases. The CDR3 covers 16 residues. Germline-derived CDR1 and CDR2 are SGHRS and YFSETQ. J gave up 0 bases and V 4 bases, and 8 bases lay outside the gene matches.

The J gene is TRBJ2-2, the V gene TRBV4-2; 10 bases map to TRBD2. Germline values: CDR1 LGHNA, CDR2 YNFKEQ. The CDR3 loop spans 17 amino acids. With 4 bases clipped from V and 3 bases from J, the junction kept 8 bases outside the gene matches. The CDR3 sequence is CASSLGLAVAYTGELFF. CDR3 nucleotide sequence: TGTGCCAGCAGCCTAGGACTAGCGGTAGCGTACACCGGGGAGCTGTTTTTT.

J is TRBJ2-2 and V is TRBV19, with TRBD1 identical over 12 bases. CDR1 is LNHDA, CDR2 SQIVND, per germline (reference sequence). This CDR3 is 15 amino acids long. V lost 3 bases and J lost 8; bases outside the gene matches: 4. The chain's CDR3 is CASSIGTGGLGELFF. The CDR3 DNA reads TGTGCCAGTAGTATTGGGACAGGGGGCTTGGGGGAGCTGTTTTTT.

The rearrangement links TRBV27 to TRBJ1-1; D possibly corresponds to TRBD1 (5 bases). The germline V gene has CDR1 MNHEY and CDR2 SMNVEV (reference sequence). The CDR3 runs 18 residues. The V gene lost 4 bases and the J gene lost 0 bases, with 21 bases spanning the gap. CDR3 amino acids: CASSSIGGGRAMNTEAFF. In DNA form, the CDR3 reads TGTGCCAGCAGTTCAATCGGCGGGGGACGCGCCATGAACACTGAAGCTTTCTTT.

The chain carries TRBV21-1 and TRBJ2-1; the D call in the table, TRBD2, was not verified against the DNA. TRBV21-1 is annotated as a pseudogene. The CDR3 spans 16 residues. For the CDR3, the DNA is TGTGCCAGCAGCACCCCCGGGCGGACTAGCGGGCCGGATAGGTTCTTC. Translated, it gives CASSTPGRTSGPDRFF.

The gene calls are TRBV18 and TRBJ2-3; the D is unclear. The V gene lost 1 base and the J gene lost 2 bases, with 10 bases spanning the gap. CDR3 length equals 15 residues. CDR1 and CDR2 (germline): KGHSH, LQKENI. As DNA, the CDR3 is TGTGCCAGCTCACCACGGAACAGAACCACAGATACGCAGTATTTT. Encoded protein: CASSPRNRTTDTQYF.

V is TRBV6-5 and J is TRBJ2-1; D remains unclear. The CDR3 is 12 amino acids. CDR1 MNHEY and CDR2 SVGAGI come from the germline V gene. Trimming pared 4 bases from V and 6 bases from J, leaving 7 bases between. CDR3 amino acids: CASSLSPNEQFF. The CDR3 DNA follows: TGTGCCAGCAGTTTAAGCCCCAATGAGCAGTTCTTC.

V usage is TRBV19 and J usage is TRBJ2-7; 12 positions agree with TRBD1. The CDR3 is 15 amino acids. V was pared by 5 bases and J by 3 bases, with 5 bases of the junction left unmatched. Germline CDR1 reads LNHDA; CDR2 reads SQIVND (reference sequence). The CDR3 DNA follows: TGTGCCAGTAGTTTGGGACAGGGGGCCGGCTACGAGCAGTACTTC. Protein product: CASSLGQGAGYEQYF.

The V and J genes are TRBV19 and TRBJ2-2; 10 positions match TRBD2. This CDR3 comprises 15 residues. Trimming cost V 7 bases and J 3 bases; bases outside gene matches: 5. Germline V gives CDR1 LNHDA, CDR2 SQIVND (reference sequence). CDR3 protein: CASMSGRVDTGELFF. CDR3 coding DNA: TGTGCCAGTATGAGCGGGAGGGTAGACACCGGGGAGCTGTTTTTT.

The chain joins TRBV28 to TRBJ2-7, with 11 bases that match TRBD2. The CDR3 runs to 15 residues. V dropped 6 bases and J dropped 3; count of bases not matched to a gene: 7. CDR1 is MDHEN and CDR2 is SYDVKM in the germline V gene. CDR3 amino acids: CASSFSGRADYEQYF. As DNA, the CDR3 is TGTGCCAGCAGCTTTAGCGGGAGGGCCGACTACGAGCAGTACTTC.

This chain connects TRBV19 to TRBJ2-7; possible D gene TRBD1, 5 bases. The CDR3 has 12 amino acids. The germline V gene encodes CDR1 LNHDA and CDR2 SQIVND (reference sequence). The ends were cut back, 5 bases at V and 4 bases at J, with 9 bases in the middle. Here the CDR3 reads CASSLQGYEQYF. The CDR3 nucleotides are TGTGCCAGTAGTCTCCAGGGTTACGAGCAGTACTTC.

The rearrangement uses TRBV18 and TRBJ2-3; D is possibly TRBD1 (6 bases). Germline CDR1 KGHSH, CDR2 LQKENI. This CDR3 is built from 16 residues. V lost 0 bases, J lost 6 bases, and 16 bases lay in between. The CDR3 here is CASSPPGAGKGDTQYF. DNA of the CDR3: TGTGCCAGCTCACCACCGGGGGCAGGGAAGGGTGATACGCAGTATTTT.

There are a few counts of this clone. V is TRBV27 and J is TRBJ1-4, with 7 bases identical to TRBD1. Germline CDR1 is MNHEY and CDR2 is SMNVEV (reference sequence). The CDR3 covers 14 residues. V was pared by 5 bases and J by 6 bases, with 6 bases of the junction left unmatched. The CDR3 spells CASSRRQGYEKLFF. The CDR3, as DNA: TGTGCCAGCAGTCGCCGACAGGGCTATGAAAAACTGTTTTTT. Together with reference TRBV27 and TRBJ1-4, the CDR3 gives the full variable domain: EAQVTQNPRYLITVTGKKLTVTCSQNMNHEYMSWYRQDPGLGLRQIYYSMNVEVTDKGDVPEGYKVSRKEKRNFPLILESPSPNQTSLYFCASSRRQGYEKLFFGSGTQLSVL.

The rearrangement links TRBV5-1 to TRBJ2-4; a weak D match, TRBD1 (10 bases). Trimming took 4 bases from V and 8 from J, leaving 19 bases between them. The CDR3 has 15 residues. Looked up from germline, CDR1 is SGHRS and CDR2 is YFSETQ. CDR3 residues: CASSVTGGGRDIQYF. Written as DNA, the CDR3 is TGCGCCAGCAGCGTGACAGGGGGCGGGAGGGACATTCAGTACTTC.